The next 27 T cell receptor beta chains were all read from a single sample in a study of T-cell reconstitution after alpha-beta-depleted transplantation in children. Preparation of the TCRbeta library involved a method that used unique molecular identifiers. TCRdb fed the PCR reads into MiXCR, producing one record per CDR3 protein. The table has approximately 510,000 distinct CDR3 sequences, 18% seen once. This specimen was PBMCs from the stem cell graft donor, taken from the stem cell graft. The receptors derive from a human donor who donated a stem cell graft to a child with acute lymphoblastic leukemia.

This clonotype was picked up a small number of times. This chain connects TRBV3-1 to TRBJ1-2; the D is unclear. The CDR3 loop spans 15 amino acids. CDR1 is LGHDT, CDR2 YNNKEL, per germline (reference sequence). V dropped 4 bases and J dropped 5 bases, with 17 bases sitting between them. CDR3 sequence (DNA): TGTGCCAGCAGCCGCCCGGACCCTCCCGGATATGGCTACACCTTC. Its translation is CASSRPDPPGYGYTF.

The CDR3 spells CATSSPDGTMNTEAFF. CDR3 nucleotides: TGTGCCACCAGCAGCCCAGACGGGACCATGAACACTGAAGCTTTCTTT. The V call is TRBV15, the J call TRBJ1-1, with D maybe TRBD1 (5 bases). V gave up 3 bases and J gave up 0 bases, with 14 bases separating them. Germline V gene data show CDR1 as LNHNV and CDR2 as YYDKDF (reference sequence). The CDR3 is made up of 16 amino acids.

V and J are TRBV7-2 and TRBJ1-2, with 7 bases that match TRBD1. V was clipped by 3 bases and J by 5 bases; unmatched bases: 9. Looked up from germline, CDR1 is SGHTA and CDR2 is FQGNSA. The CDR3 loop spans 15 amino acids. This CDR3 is CASSFDPGQIYGYTF. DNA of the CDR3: TGTGCCAGCAGCTTTGACCCGGGACAGATATATGGCTACACCTTC.

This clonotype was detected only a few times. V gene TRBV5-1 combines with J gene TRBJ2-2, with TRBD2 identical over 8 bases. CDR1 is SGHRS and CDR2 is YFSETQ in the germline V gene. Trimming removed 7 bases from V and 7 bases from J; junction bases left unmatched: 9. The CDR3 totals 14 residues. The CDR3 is CASELAVASGELFF. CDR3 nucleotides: TGCGCCAGCGAACTAGCGGTCGCTAGCGGGGAGCTGTTTTTT.

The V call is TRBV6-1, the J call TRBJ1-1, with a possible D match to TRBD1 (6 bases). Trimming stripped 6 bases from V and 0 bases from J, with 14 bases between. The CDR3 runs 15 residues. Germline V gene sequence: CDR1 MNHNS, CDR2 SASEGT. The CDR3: CASSPGQNMNTEAFF. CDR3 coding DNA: TGTGCCAGCAGCCCCGGACAGAACATGAACACTGAAGCTTTCTTT.

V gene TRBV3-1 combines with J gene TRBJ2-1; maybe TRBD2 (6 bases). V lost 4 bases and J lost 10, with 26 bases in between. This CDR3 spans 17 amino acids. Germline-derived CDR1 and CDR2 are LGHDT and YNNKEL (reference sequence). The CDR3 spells CASSLTSPGAATGEQFF. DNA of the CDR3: TGTGCCAGCAGCCTCACCTCCCCGGGAGCGGCGACGGGAGAGCAGTTCTTC.

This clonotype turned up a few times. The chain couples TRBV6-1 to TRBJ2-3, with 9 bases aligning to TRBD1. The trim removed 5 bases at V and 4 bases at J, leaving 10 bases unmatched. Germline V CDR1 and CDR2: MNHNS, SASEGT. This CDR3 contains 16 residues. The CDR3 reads CASSPLPGQGSDTQYF. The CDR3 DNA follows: TGTGCCAGCAGTCCCCTTCCGGGACAGGGTTCAGATACGCAGTATTTT.

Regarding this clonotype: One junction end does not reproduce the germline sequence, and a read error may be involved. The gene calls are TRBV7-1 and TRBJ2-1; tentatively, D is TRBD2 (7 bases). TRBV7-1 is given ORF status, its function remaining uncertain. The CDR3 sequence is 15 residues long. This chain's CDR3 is CAISSGGLSYNEQFF. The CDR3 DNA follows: TGTGCCATCAGCTCCGGGGGGCTCTCCTACAATGAGCAGTTCTTC.

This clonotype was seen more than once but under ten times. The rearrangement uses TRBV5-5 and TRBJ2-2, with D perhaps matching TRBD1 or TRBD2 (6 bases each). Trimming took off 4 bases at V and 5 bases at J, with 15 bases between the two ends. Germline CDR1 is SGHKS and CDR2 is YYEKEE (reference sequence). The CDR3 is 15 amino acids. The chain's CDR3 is CASSVGAAGTGELFF. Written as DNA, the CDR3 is TGTGCCAGCAGCGTGGGGGCCGCGGGGACCGGGGAGCTGTTTTTT.

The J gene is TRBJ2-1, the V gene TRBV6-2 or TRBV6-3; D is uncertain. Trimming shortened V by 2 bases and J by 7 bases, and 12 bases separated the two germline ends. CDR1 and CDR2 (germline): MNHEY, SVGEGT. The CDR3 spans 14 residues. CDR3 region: CASSYLFQANEQFF. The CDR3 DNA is TGTGCCAGCAGTTACCTATTTCAGGCGAATGAGCAGTTCTTC.

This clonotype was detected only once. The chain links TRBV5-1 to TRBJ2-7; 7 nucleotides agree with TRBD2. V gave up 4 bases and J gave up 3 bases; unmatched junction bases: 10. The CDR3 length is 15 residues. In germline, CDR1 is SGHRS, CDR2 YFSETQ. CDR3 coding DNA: TGCGCCAGCAGCCCAGGGAGGCTAGCGGTCTACGAGCAGTACTTC. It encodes CASSPGRLAVYEQYF.

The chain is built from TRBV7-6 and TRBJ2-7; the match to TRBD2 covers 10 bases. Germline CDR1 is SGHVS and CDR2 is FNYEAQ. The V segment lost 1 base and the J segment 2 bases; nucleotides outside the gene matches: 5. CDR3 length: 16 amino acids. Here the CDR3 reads CASSLGSSGRAYEQYF. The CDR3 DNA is TGTGCCAGCAGCTTAGGATCAAGCGGGAGGGCCTACGAGCAGTACTTC. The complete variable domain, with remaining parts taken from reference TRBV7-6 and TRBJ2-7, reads GAGVSQSPRYKVTKRGQDVALRCDPISGHVSLYWYRQALGQGPEFLTYFNYEAQQDKSGLPNDRFSAERPEGSISTLTIQRTEQRDSAMYRCASSLGSSGRAYEQYFGPGTRLTVT.

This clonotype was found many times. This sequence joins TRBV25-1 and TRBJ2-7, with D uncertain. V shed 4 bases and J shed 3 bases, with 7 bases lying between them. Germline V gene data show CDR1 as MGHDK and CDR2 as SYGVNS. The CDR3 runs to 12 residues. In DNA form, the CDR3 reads TGTGCCAGCAGTGGCAAGGGCTACGAGCAGTACTTC. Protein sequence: CASSGKGYEQYF.

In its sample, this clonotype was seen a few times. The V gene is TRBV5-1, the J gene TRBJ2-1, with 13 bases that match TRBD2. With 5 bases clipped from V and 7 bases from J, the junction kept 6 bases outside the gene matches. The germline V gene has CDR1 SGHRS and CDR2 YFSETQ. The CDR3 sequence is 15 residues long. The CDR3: CASSWTSGSPNEQFF. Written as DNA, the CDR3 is TGCGCCAGCAGTTGGACTAGCGGGAGTCCGAATGAGCAGTTCTTC.

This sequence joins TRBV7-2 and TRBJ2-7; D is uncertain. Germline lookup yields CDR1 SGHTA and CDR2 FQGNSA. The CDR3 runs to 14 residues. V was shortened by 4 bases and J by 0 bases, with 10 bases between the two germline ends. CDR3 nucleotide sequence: TGTGCCAGCAGCTCCCGTTATTCCTCCTACGAGCAGTACTTC. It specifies CASSSRYSSYEQYF. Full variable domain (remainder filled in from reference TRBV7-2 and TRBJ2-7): GAGVSQSPSNKVTEKGKDVELRCDPISGHTALYWYRQSLGQGLEFLIYFQGNSAPDKSGLPSDRFSAERTGGSVSTLTIQRTQQEDSAVYLCASSSRYSSYEQYFGPGTRLTVT.

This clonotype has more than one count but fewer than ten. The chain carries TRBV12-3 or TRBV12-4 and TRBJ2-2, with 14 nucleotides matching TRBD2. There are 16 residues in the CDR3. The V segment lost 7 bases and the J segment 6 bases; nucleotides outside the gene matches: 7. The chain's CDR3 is CASTEGLAGVSGELFF. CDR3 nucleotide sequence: TGTGCCAGCACCGAGGGACTAGCGGGAGTGTCCGGGGAGCTGTTTTTT.

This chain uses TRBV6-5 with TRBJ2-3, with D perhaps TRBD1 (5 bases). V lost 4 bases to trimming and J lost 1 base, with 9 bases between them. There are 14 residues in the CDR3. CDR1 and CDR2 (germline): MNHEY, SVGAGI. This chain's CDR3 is CASSWGGGTDTQYF. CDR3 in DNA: TGTGCCAGCAGTTGGGGCGGAGGCACAGATACGCAGTATTTT.

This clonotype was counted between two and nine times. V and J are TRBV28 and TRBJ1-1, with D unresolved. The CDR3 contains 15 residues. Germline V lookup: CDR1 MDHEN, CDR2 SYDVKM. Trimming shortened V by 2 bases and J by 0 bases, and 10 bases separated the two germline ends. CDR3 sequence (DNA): TGTGCCAGCAGTTTAATGCATGCCCTGAACACTGAAGCTTTCTTT. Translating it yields CASSLMHALNTEAFF.

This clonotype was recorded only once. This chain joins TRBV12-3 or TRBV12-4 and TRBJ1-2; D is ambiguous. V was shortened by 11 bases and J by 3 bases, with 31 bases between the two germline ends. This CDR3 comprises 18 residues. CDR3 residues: CALCLAFYTAAIYYGYTF. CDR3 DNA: TGTGCCCTCTGTTTAGCGTTTTACACGGCAGCAATTTACTATGGCTACACCTTC.

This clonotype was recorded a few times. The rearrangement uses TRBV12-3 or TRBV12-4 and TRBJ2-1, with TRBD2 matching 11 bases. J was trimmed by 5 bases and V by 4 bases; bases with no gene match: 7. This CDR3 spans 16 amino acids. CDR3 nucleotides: TGTGCCAGCAGTTACGCCGGGACTAGCGGTAACAATGAGCAGTTCTTC. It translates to CASSYAGTSGNNEQFF.

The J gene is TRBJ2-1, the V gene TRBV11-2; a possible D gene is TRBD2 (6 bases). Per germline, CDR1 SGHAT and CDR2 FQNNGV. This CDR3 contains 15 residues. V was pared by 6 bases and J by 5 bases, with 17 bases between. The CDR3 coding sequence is TGTGCCAGCAGATCACCACGGGGGAAGGACAATGAGCAGTTCTTC. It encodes CASRSPRGKDNEQFF.

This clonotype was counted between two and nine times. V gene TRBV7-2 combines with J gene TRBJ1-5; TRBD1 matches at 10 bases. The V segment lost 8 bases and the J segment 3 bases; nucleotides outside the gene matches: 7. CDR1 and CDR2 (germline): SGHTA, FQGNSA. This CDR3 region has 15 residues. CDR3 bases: TGTGCCAGCGGGGGGGGGACAGGGGTCAATCAGCCCCAGCATTTT. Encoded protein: CASGGGTGVNQPQHF.

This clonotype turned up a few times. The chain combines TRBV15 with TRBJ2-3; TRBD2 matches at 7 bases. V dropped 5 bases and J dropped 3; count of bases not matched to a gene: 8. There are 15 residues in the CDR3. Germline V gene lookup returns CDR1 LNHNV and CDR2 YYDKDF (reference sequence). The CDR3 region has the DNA TGTGCCACCAGCGGGGCGACTAGCCCGACAGATACGCAGTATTTT. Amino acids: CATSGATSPTDTQYF.

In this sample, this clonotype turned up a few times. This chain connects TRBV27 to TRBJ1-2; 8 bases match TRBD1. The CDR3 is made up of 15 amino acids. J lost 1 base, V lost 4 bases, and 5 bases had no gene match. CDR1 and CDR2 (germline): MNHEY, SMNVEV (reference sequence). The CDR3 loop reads CASSSGTGGNYGYTF. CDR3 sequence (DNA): TGTGCCAGCAGTTCGGGTACAGGGGGTAACTATGGCTACACCTTC.

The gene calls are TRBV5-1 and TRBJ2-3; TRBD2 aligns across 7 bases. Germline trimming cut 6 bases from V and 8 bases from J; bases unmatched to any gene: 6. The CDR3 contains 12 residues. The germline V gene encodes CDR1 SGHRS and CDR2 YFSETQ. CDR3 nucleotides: TGCGCCAGCACCCCTTGGGGGGGTACGCAGTATTTT. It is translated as CASTPWGGTQYF. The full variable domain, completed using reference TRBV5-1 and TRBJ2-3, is KAGVTQTPRYLIKTRGQQVTLSCSPISGHRSVSWYQQTPGQGLQFLFEYFSETQRNKGNFPGRFSGRQFSNSRSEMNVSTLELGDSALYLCASTPWGGTQYFGPGTRLTVL.

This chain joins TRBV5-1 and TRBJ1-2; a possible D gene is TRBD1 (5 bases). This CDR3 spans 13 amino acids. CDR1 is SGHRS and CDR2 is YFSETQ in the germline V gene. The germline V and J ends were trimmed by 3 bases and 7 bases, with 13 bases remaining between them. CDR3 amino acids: CASSSDSRGGYTF. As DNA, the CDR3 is TGCGCCAGCAGCTCCGACTCGAGGGGTGGCTACACCTTC.

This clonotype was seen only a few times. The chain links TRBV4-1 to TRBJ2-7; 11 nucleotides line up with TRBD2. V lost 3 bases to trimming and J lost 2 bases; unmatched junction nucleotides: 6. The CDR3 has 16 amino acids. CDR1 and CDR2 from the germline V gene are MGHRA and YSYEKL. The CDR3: CASSQVGLAAPYEQYF. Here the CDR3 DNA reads TGCGCCAGCAGCCAGGTGGGACTAGCGGCGCCCTACGAGCAGTACTTC.